These T cell receptor beta chains were read from a single sample in a study of Ad26.COV2.S vaccination and SARS-CoV-2 variants. TCRdb keeps only in-frame clones here, not all; method: immunoSEQ multiplex PCR. This table has around 300,000 clones, about nine tenths appearing once. The sample was peripheral blood, taken in a trial of Ad26.COV2.S vaccine versus placebo. These receptors were collected from a person aged 18 to 59 who received the Ad26.COV2.S COVID-19 vaccine or a placebo. The CDR3 runs from the conserved cysteine through the conserved F or W. Fields, in order: J gene, clone size, V gene, D gene, CDR3 DNA, CDR3 protein. The D gene is left open where the match is weak. The size entry is marked missing in some rows and otherwise reads once, few, many or a size class.

j_gene: TRBJ2-1
abundance: -
v_gene: TRBV30
d_gene: -
CDR3nt: TGTGCCTGGAGTGTTCAGGGGAGGAATTACAATGAGCAGTTCTTC
CDR3aa: CAWSVQGRNYNEQFF

j_gene: TRBJ2-1
abundance: few
v_gene: TRBV6-2/TRBV6-3
d_gene: TRBD2
CDR3nt: TGTGCCAGCAGTTACACTAGCGATTACAATGAGCAGTTCTTC
CDR3aa: CASSYTSDYNEQFF

j_gene: TRBJ2-7
abundance: -
v_gene: TRBV4-3
d_gene: -
CDR3nt: TGCGCCAGCAGCCTACGACTCCATGGGCGGGATGCCTACGAGCAGTACTTC
CDR3aa: CASSLRLHGRDAYEQYF

j_gene: TRBJ1-5
abundance: -
v_gene: TRBV24-1
d_gene: -
CDR3nt: TGTGCCACCAGTGATTCTTATAGCAATCAGCCCCAGCATTTT
CDR3aa: CATSDSYSNQPQHF

j_gene: TRBJ1-1
abundance: -
v_gene: TRBV14
d_gene: TRBD1
CDR3nt: TGTGCCAGCAGCCAAGATGGGGACAGGGGGCTAGCTTTCTTT
CDR3aa: CASSQDGDRGLAFF

j_gene: TRBJ1-1
abundance: -
v_gene: TRBV6-5
d_gene: TRBD1
CDR3nt: TGTGCCAGCAGTTATACAGGGGGCTTAGCTTTCTTT
CDR3aa: CASSYTGGLAFF

j_gene: TRBJ2-7
abundance: -
v_gene: TRBV27
d_gene: -
CDR3nt: TGTGCCAGCAAATTCGTGGGAGGCCTAGTGCAGTACTTC
CDR3aa: CASKFVGGLVQYF

j_gene: TRBJ2-1
abundance: -
v_gene: TRBV9
d_gene: -
CDR3nt: TGTGCCAGCAGCGTAGAACAGCTCTACAATGAGCAGTTCTTC
CDR3aa: CASSVEQLYNEQFF

j_gene: TRBJ1-2
abundance: -
v_gene: TRBV12-3/TRBV12-4
d_gene: -
CDR3nt: TGTGCCAGCAGTTTACTGGGGGTTGGTGGCTACACCTTC
CDR3aa: CASSLLGVGGYTF

j_gene: TRBJ2-7
abundance: once
v_gene: TRBV4-3
d_gene: -
CDR3nt: TGCGCCAGCAGCCAGAGGGTGGGGGACGAGCAGTACTTC
CDR3aa: CASSQRVGDEQYF

j_gene: TRBJ1-1
abundance: -
v_gene: TRBV5-1
d_gene: -
CDR3nt: TGCGCCAGCAGCTCACCCGGTGGAGGGAAAGGCACTGAAGCTTTCTTT
CDR3aa: CASSSPGGGKGTEAFF

j_gene: TRBJ1-3
abundance: once
v_gene: TRBV18
d_gene: -
CDR3nt: TGTGCCAGCTCACCAGACAGAGCTGGAAACACCATATATTTT
CDR3aa: CASSPDRAGNTIYF

j_gene: TRBJ2-2
abundance: -
v_gene: TRBV9
d_gene: -
CDR3nt: TGTGCCAGCCGGGAGGGGGCACCCAACACCGGGGAGCTGTTTTTT
CDR3aa: CASREGAPNTGELFF

j_gene: TRBJ1-1
abundance: -
v_gene: TRBV5-6
d_gene: -
CDR3nt: TGTGCCAGCAGCTCGGTGGTTAGGGAAGCTTTCTTT
CDR3aa: CASSSVVREAFF

j_gene: TRBJ1-2
abundance: -
v_gene: TRBV4-3
d_gene: TRBD1
CDR3nt: TGCGCCAGCAGCCACCGCCTTGACAGGGGAGCTGCCCTTTATGGCTACACCTTC
CDR3aa: CASSHRLDRGAALYGYTF

j_gene: TRBJ2-1
abundance: -
v_gene: TRBV12-3/TRBV12-4
d_gene: -
CDR3nt: TGTGCCAGCAGTTTAGGGCAGTACAATGAGCAGTTCTTC
CDR3aa: CASSLGQYNEQFF

j_gene: TRBJ2-2
abundance: -
v_gene: TRBV5-4
d_gene: TRBD1
CDR3nt: TGTGCCAGCAGCCACGGGACAGGGGGGACGAACACCGGGGAGCTGTTTTTT
CDR3aa: CASSHGTGGTNTGELFF

j_gene: TRBJ1-5
abundance: once
v_gene: TRBV28
d_gene: -
CDR3nt: TGTGCCAGCAGTCCTCCCTCCGGCAGTAGCAATCAGCCCCAGCATTTT
CDR3aa: CASSPPSGSSNQPQHF

j_gene: TRBJ1-2
abundance: -
v_gene: TRBV28
d_gene: -
CDR3nt: TGTGCCAGCAGTTCCAGGGTGTATGGCTACACCTTC
CDR3aa: CASSSRVYGYTF

j_gene: TRBJ2-3
abundance: -
v_gene: TRBV9
d_gene: -
CDR3nt: TGTGCCAGCAGCGGAGATACGCAGTATTTT
CDR3aa: CASSGDTQYF

j_gene: TRBJ2-2
abundance: -
v_gene: TRBV7-3
d_gene: TRBD1
CDR3nt: TGTGCCAGCAGCTTAAGACAGGGGACCGGGGAGCTGTTTTTT
CDR3aa: CASSLRQGTGELFF

j_gene: TRBJ1-5
abundance: -
v_gene: TRBV28
d_gene: -
CDR3nt: TGTGCCAGCACGGCTTTCGTGAATCGGCCCCAGCATTTT
CDR3aa: CASTAFVNRPQHF

j_gene: TRBJ1-2
abundance: -
v_gene: TRBV7-9
d_gene: -
CDR3nt: TGTGCCAGCAGACAAACAGGGAGGAAAGACTATGGCTACACCTTC
CDR3aa: CASRQTGRKDYGYTF

j_gene: TRBJ1-3
abundance: -
v_gene: TRBV6-5
d_gene: -
CDR3nt: TGTGCCAGCAGGGCCGGGACGTCAAACACCATATATTTT
CDR3aa: CASRAGTSNTIYF

j_gene: TRBJ2-3
abundance: once
v_gene: TRBV7-9
d_gene: -
CDR3nt: TGTGCCAGCAGTTTCTCGCTGGATACGCAGTATTTT
CDR3aa: CASSFSLDTQYF

j_gene: TRBJ2-7
abundance: -
v_gene: TRBV12-5
d_gene: TRBD1
CDR3nt: TGTGCTAGTGGTTTGGTTGGGACAGGGTACGAGCAGTACTTC
CDR3aa: CASGLVGTGYEQYF

j_gene: TRBJ2-7
abundance: -
v_gene: TRBV6-1
d_gene: TRBD1
CDR3nt: TGTGCCAGCAGTGAACCGGGACAGAGCTCCTACGAGCAGTACTTC
CDR3aa: CASSEPGQSSYEQYF

j_gene: TRBJ2-3
abundance: -
v_gene: TRBV3-1/TRBV3-2
d_gene: -
CDR3nt: TGTGCCAGCAGCCGGAATAAGGGACGGCTTAGAGATACGCAGTATTTT
CDR3aa: CASSRNKGRLRDTQYF

j_gene: TRBJ2-2
abundance: -
v_gene: TRBV9
d_gene: TRBD2
CDR3nt: TGTGCCAGCAGCGGAAAAGCGGGACTAAACACCGGGGAGCTGTTTTTT
CDR3aa: CASSGKAGLNTGELFF

j_gene: TRBJ1-1
abundance: -
v_gene: TRBV21-1
d_gene: -
CDR3nt: TGTGCCAGCAGCAGGGTCCTGGCCCTGAACACTGAAGCTTTCTTT
CDR3aa: CASSRVLALNTEAFF

j_gene: TRBJ1-5
abundance: -
v_gene: TRBV7-2
d_gene: -
CDR3nt: TGTGCCAGCAGCTCCGCACATGGATCTAGCCAGCCCCAGCATTTT
CDR3aa: CASSSAHGSSQPQHF

j_gene: TRBJ1-4
abundance: -
v_gene: TRBV5-1
d_gene: -
CDR3nt: TGCGCCAGCAGCTGGACCCAGGGCCACAATGAAAAACTGTTTTTT
CDR3aa: CASSWTQGHNEKLFF

j_gene: TRBJ1-3
abundance: once
v_gene: TRBV30
d_gene: -
CDR3nt: TGTGCCTGGAGTGGAAACACCATATATTTT
CDR3aa: CAWSGNTIYF

j_gene: TRBJ2-2
abundance: -
v_gene: TRBV3-1/TRBV3-2
d_gene: TRBD1
CDR3nt: TGTGCCAGCAGCCAAGATAGGACAGGGGGCAGGAGCACCGGGGAGCTGTTTTTT
CDR3aa: CASSQDRTGGRSTGELFF

j_gene: TRBJ1-2
abundance: -
v_gene: TRBV7-3
d_gene: -
CDR3nt: TGTGCCAGCAGCTTCGACACAACAGGGTCGGCTGGCTACACCTTC
CDR3aa: CASSFDTTGSAGYTF

j_gene: TRBJ2-1
abundance: -
v_gene: TRBV28
d_gene: TRBD2
CDR3nt: TGTGCCTCACGGACTAGCGGACCTTCCTCCTACAATGAGCAGTTCTTC
CDR3aa: CASRTSGPSSYNEQFF

j_gene: TRBJ2-1
abundance: -
v_gene: TRBV30
d_gene: -
CDR3nt: TGTGCCTGGAGTGTACGGTCAGGGTACAATGAGCAGTTCTTC
CDR3aa: CAWSVRSGYNEQFF

j_gene: TRBJ2-7
abundance: -
v_gene: TRBV5-5
d_gene: TRBD1
CDR3nt: TGTGCCAGCAGCTTGTCCGGACAGGGGGCGCCCTACGAGCAGTACTTC
CDR3aa: CASSLSGQGAPYEQYF

j_gene: TRBJ2-7
abundance: -
v_gene: TRBV5-8
d_gene: -
CDR3nt: TGTGCCAGCAGCTTGGTGTCCTCCTACGAGCAGTACTTC
CDR3aa: CASSLVSSYEQYF

j_gene: TRBJ1-1
abundance: -
v_gene: TRBV5-1
d_gene: -
CDR3nt: TGCGCCAGCAGCAAGGGGAACACTGAAGCTTTCTTT
CDR3aa: CASSKGNTEAFF

j_gene: TRBJ2-7
abundance: -
v_gene: TRBV27
d_gene: TRBD2
CDR3nt: TGTGCCAGCAGTCGGTGGCGCCCGACTAGCGGGAGTGCCGTTACCATTTTAGACGAGCAGTACTTC
CDR3aa: CASSRWRPTSGSAVTILDEQYF

j_gene: TRBJ1-6
abundance: -
v_gene: TRBV6-5
d_gene: -
CDR3nt: TGTGCCAGCACTAGGGGCAATAATTCACCCCTCCACTTT
CDR3aa: CASTRGNNSPLHF

j_gene: TRBJ2-1
abundance: -
v_gene: TRBV4-3
d_gene: -
CDR3nt: TGCGCCAGCAGTCAAGGAGGGGGACCGCTACTCTTC
CDR3aa: CASSQGGGPLLF

j_gene: TRBJ2-7
abundance: -
v_gene: TRBV2
d_gene: TRBD1
CDR3nt: TGTGCCAGCACCGGGACAGGGAGGGGCGAGCAGTACTTC
CDR3aa: CASTGTGRGEQYF

j_gene: TRBJ1-2
abundance: -
v_gene: TRBV30
d_gene: TRBD1
CDR3nt: TGTGCCTGGAGTGTAAAAGGGGGCGATGGCTACACCTTC
CDR3aa: CAWSVKGGDGYTF